These T cell receptor beta chains were read from a single sample in a study of T cells in Graves' hyperthyroidism and ophthalmopathy. TCRdb used MiXCR to reprocess the multiplex PCR reads, holding one entry per CDR3 protein. The repertoire holds some 760,000 distinct CDR3 sequences, with 14% as singletons. The sample was blood. These receptor sequences come from a woman younger than 35 with Graves' hyperthyroidism. The CDR3 runs from the conserved cysteine through the conserved F or W. D genes are given only for firm matches. Expanded clones get a size class; other rows say once, few or many, or leave the size out.

cdr3_aa: CASSDIETGDHNEQFF
cdr3_nt: TGTGCCAGCAGTGACATTGAGACAGGGGACCACAATGAGCAGTTCTTC
v_call: TRBV25-1
j_call: TRBJ2-1
clone_size: .
d_call: TRBD1

cdr3_aa: CASSRTGSAYNSPLHF
cdr3_nt: TGTGCCAGCTCACGGACAGGGAGCGCCTATAATTCACCCCTCCACTTT
v_call: TRBV18
j_call: TRBJ1-6
clone_size: few
d_call: TRBD1

cdr3_aa: CAGSPNPGETQYF
cdr3_nt: TGTGCCGGCAGCCCTAACCCGGGAGAGACCCAGTACTTC
v_call: TRBV11-3
j_call: TRBJ2-5
clone_size: .
d_call: .

cdr3_aa: CASSWLAEGYEQYF
cdr3_nt: TGTGCCAGCAGTTGGCTAGCGGAGGGCTACGAGCAGTACTTC
v_call: TRBV6-6
j_call: TRBJ2-7
clone_size: many
d_call: TRBD2

cdr3_aa: CASSFRIEETQYF
cdr3_nt: TGTGCCAGCAGCTTCAGGATTGAAGAGACCCAGTACTTC
v_call: TRBV5-6
j_call: TRBJ2-5
clone_size: .
d_call: .

cdr3_aa: CASSGAGTGTFYEQYF
cdr3_nt: TGTGCCAGCAGCGGAGCCGGGACAGGAACCTTCTACGAGCAGTACTTC
v_call: TRBV5-4
j_call: TRBJ2-7
clone_size: many
d_call: TRBD1

cdr3_aa: CASSLRGLGSNQPQHF
cdr3_nt: TGTGCCAGCAGTTTGAGGGGGTTAGGGAGCAATCAGCCCCAGCATTTT
v_call: TRBV27
j_call: TRBJ1-5
clone_size: many
d_call: .

cdr3_aa: CASSLSGNNEQFF
cdr3_nt: TGTGCCAGCAGCTTGTCAGGAAACAATGAGCAGTTCTTC
v_call: TRBV27
j_call: TRBJ2-1
clone_size: many
d_call: .

cdr3_aa: CASSREGYSPLHF
cdr3_nt: TGTGCCAGCAGCCGTGAGGGGTATTCACCCCTCCACTTT
v_call: TRBV5-5
j_call: TRBJ1-6
clone_size: few
d_call: .

cdr3_aa: CASSPTIQGRGNEQFF
cdr3_nt: TGCGCCAGCAGCCCGACTATACAGGGGAGGGGGAATGAGCAGTTCTTC
v_call: TRBV4-1
j_call: TRBJ2-1
clone_size: few
d_call: .

cdr3_aa: CASSLPREAYNEQFF
cdr3_nt: TGTGCCAGCAGTTTACCCCGGGAGGCCTACAATGAGCAGTTCTTC
v_call: TRBV28
j_call: TRBJ2-1
clone_size: many
d_call: TRBD2

cdr3_aa: CASRRQTVDGYGYTF
cdr3_nt: TGTGCCAGCAGACGGCAAACGGTCGACGGCTATGGCTACACCTTC
v_call: TRBV6-1
j_call: TRBJ1-2
clone_size: .
d_call: .

cdr3_aa: CASSQPRAGTSGDTGELFF
cdr3_nt: TGCGCCAGCAGCCAACCCCGAGCTGGGACTAGCGGAGACACCGGGGAGCTGTTTTTT
v_call: TRBV4-1
j_call: TRBJ2-2
clone_size: few
d_call: TRBD2

cdr3_aa: CASSRLGPAGGDEQFF
cdr3_nt: TGTGCCAGTAGTCGGCTGGGACCAGCGGGGGGCGATGAGCAGTTCTTC
v_call: TRBV19
j_call: TRBJ2-1
clone_size: .
d_call: TRBD2

cdr3_aa: CASSYSTRYNEQFF
cdr3_nt: TGTGCCAGCAGTTACTCGACACGCTACAATGAGCAGTTCTTC
v_call: TRBV6-6
j_call: TRBJ2-1
clone_size: .
d_call: .

cdr3_aa: CASSHGTGGYEQYF
cdr3_nt: TGTGCCAGCAGCCACGGGACGGGAGGCTACGAGCAGTACTTC
v_call: TRBV12-3/TRBV12-4
j_call: TRBJ2-7
clone_size: many
d_call: TRBD2

cdr3_aa: CASSSRDQQYFEETQYF
cdr3_nt: TGTGCCAGCAGTTCTAGGGATCAGCAATATTTCGAAGAGACCCAGTACTTC
v_call: TRBV28
j_call: TRBJ2-5
clone_size: .
d_call: .

cdr3_aa: CATSDSRGYEQYF
cdr3_nt: TGTGCCACCAGTGATTCTAGGGGCTACGAGCAGTACTTC
v_call: TRBV24-1
j_call: TRBJ2-7
clone_size: many
d_call: .

cdr3_aa: CASSLEGRGSYEQYF
cdr3_nt: TGTGCCAGCAGCTTAGAAGGCAGGGGCTCCTACGAGCAGTACTTC
v_call: TRBV11-3
j_call: TRBJ2-7
clone_size: many
d_call: .

cdr3_aa: CASSPYRVGETQYF
cdr3_nt: TGTGCCAGCAGCCCCTACAGGGTGGGAGAGACCCAGTACTTC
v_call: TRBV6-2/TRBV6-3
j_call: TRBJ2-5
clone_size: many
d_call: .

cdr3_aa: CASSLWLAVTDTQYF
cdr3_nt: TGTGCCAGCAGCTTATGGCTAGCGGTGACAGATACGCAGTATTTT
v_call: TRBV11-2
j_call: TRBJ2-3
clone_size: .
d_call: TRBD2

cdr3_aa: CASSFAGLAGHGGPTDTQYF
cdr3_nt: TGTGCCAGCAGCTTCGCGGGACTAGCGGGACACGGGGGACCCACAGATACGCAGTATTTT
v_call: TRBV7-2
j_call: TRBJ2-3
clone_size: .
d_call: TRBD2

cdr3_aa: CASSLTLRNEQFF
cdr3_nt: TGTGCCAGCAGCTTGACGCTCCGGAATGAGCAGTTCTTC
v_call: TRBV5-6
j_call: TRBJ2-1
clone_size: many
d_call: .

cdr3_aa: CASSSSHRGLDEQYF
cdr3_nt: TGTGCCAGCAGTTCCTCGCACAGGGGGTTGGACGAGCAGTACTTC
v_call: TRBV12-3/TRBV12-4
j_call: TRBJ2-7
clone_size: many
d_call: TRBD1

cdr3_aa: CASSPPYPQGGSYEQYF
cdr3_nt: TGTGCCAGCAGTCCCCCCTACCCGCAGGGGGGATCCTACGAGCAGTACTTC
v_call: TRBV6-1
j_call: TRBJ2-7
clone_size: .
d_call: .

cdr3_aa: CSVDSRGTLSSYNEQFF
cdr3_nt: TGCAGCGTTGACTCGCGGGGTACCCTCAGCTCCTACAATGAGCAGTTCTTC
v_call: TRBV29-1
j_call: TRBJ2-1
clone_size: few
d_call: .

cdr3_aa: CASSEPTGTAAEQYF
cdr3_nt: TGTGCCAGCAGTGAGCCTACGGGAACGGCCGCCGAGCAGTACTTC
v_call: TRBV11-2
j_call: TRBJ2-7
clone_size: many
d_call: .

cdr3_aa: CASLTSGRSETQYF
cdr3_nt: TGTGCCAGCCTCACTAGCGGGAGGTCAGAGACCCAGTACTTC
v_call: TRBV28
j_call: TRBJ2-5
clone_size: .
d_call: TRBD2

cdr3_aa: CASSLYYSQYF
cdr3_nt: TGTGCCAGCAGTTTATACTACTCCCAGTATTTT
v_call: TRBV12-3/TRBV12-4
j_call: TRBJ2-3
clone_size: many
d_call: .

cdr3_aa: CAWSVARTGLNSPLHF
cdr3_nt: TGTGCCTGGAGTGTAGCCCGGACAGGGCTTAATTCACCCCTCCACTTT
v_call: TRBV30
j_call: TRBJ1-6
clone_size: few
d_call: TRBD1

cdr3_aa: CASHGGFPDTQYF
cdr3_nt: TGTGCCAGTCACGGGGGATTTCCAGATACGCAGTATTTT
v_call: TRBV6-1
j_call: TRBJ2-3
clone_size: few
d_call: .

cdr3_aa: CAWSRPPSYEQYF
cdr3_nt: TGTGCCTGGAGTAGACCGCCCTCCTACGAGCAGTACTTC
v_call: TRBV30
j_call: TRBJ2-7
clone_size: few
d_call: .

cdr3_aa: CASSLATMFTDTEAFF
cdr3_nt: TGTGCCAGCAGCTTAGCGACCATGTTTACGGACACTGAAGCTTTCTTT
v_call: TRBV7-9
j_call: TRBJ1-1
clone_size: many
d_call: .

cdr3_aa: CSARDGVDTQYF
cdr3_nt: TGCAGTGCTAGAGATGGGGTGGATACGCAGTATTTT
v_call: TRBV20-1
j_call: TRBJ2-3
clone_size: many
d_call: .

cdr3_aa: CASSLVGGGGAEAFF
cdr3_nt: TGTGCCAGCAGCTTAGTGGGGGGGGGCGGTGCTGAAGCTTTCTTT
v_call: TRBV7-2
j_call: TRBJ1-1
clone_size: few
d_call: .

cdr3_aa: CASSLGSRVFDEQFF
cdr3_nt: TGTGCCAGCAGCTTAGGTTCTAGAGTTTTCGATGAGCAGTTCTTC
v_call: TRBV7-2
j_call: TRBJ2-1
clone_size: .
d_call: .

cdr3_aa: CASRGLSEGSAGDEKLFF
cdr3_nt: TGTGCCAGCAGGGGCCTCTCGGAGGGTAGCGCCGGGGATGAAAAACTGTTTTTT
v_call: TRBV3-1
j_call: TRBJ1-4
clone_size: many
d_call: .

cdr3_aa: CASSFPAPEQFF
cdr3_nt: TGTGCCAGCAGCTTTCCAGCCCCTGAGCAGTTCTTC
v_call: TRBV11-2
j_call: TRBJ2-1
clone_size: many
d_call: .

cdr3_aa: CATSARQPGLVRTGELFF
cdr3_nt: TGTGCCACCAGTGCCCGACAACCGGGACTAGTGAGGACCGGGGAGCTGTTTTTT
v_call: TRBV24-1
j_call: TRBJ2-2
clone_size: .
d_call: TRBD2

cdr3_aa: CASSLDLASYEQYF
cdr3_nt: TGTGCCAGCAGCTTAGACCTAGCGTCCTACGAGCAGTACTTC
v_call: TRBV11-2
j_call: TRBJ2-7
clone_size: many
d_call: .

cdr3_aa: CSAILRQGLIYGYTF
cdr3_nt: TGCAGTGCTATCCTCCGACAGGGATTAATCTATGGCTACACCTTC
v_call: TRBV20-1
j_call: TRBJ1-2
clone_size: .
d_call: TRBD1

cdr3_aa: CASSYPLGSFYEQYF
cdr3_nt: TGTGCCAGCAGTTACCCCCTGGGGAGCTTTTACGAGCAGTACTTC
v_call: TRBV6-2/TRBV6-3
j_call: TRBJ2-7
clone_size: few
d_call: .

cdr3_aa: CATSRASTGEETQYF
cdr3_nt: TGTGCCACCAGCAGAGCTTCGACAGGAGAAGAGACCCAGTACTTC
v_call: TRBV15
j_call: TRBJ2-5
clone_size: .
d_call: .

cdr3_aa: CASSQDRDQPQHF
cdr3_nt: TGTGCCAGCAGCCAAGACAGAGATCAGCCCCAGCATTTT
v_call: TRBV3-1
j_call: TRBJ1-5
clone_size: many
d_call: .

cdr3_aa: CASSPTASYNSPLHF
cdr3_nt: TGTGCCAGCAGTCCTACAGCTTCCTATAATTCACCCCTCCACTTT
v_call: TRBV2
j_call: TRBJ1-6
clone_size: many
d_call: .